One sample yielded the 4 T cell receptor beta chains listed below, sequenced in a study of OX40 agonist ivuxolimab in advanced cancers. Repertoires were generated with immunoSEQ multiplex PCR, while TCRdb's copy carries only in-frame clones and drops some. Among under 55,000 clones, around four fifths were seen once, and the ten largest hold under 15%. Specimen: CD4+ or CD8+ T cells sorted from blood, collected in a trial of the OX40 agonist ivuxolimab. The receptors derive from an adult with an advanced solid tumor such as melanoma, head and neck, liver or kidney cancer.

The chain carries TRBV5-4 and TRBJ1-6; D might be TRBD1 (6 bases). Trimming left V 1 base short and J 10 bases short, with 15 bases between. Germline V gene lookup returns CDR1 SGHNT and CDR2 YYREEE (reference sequence). The CDR3 totals 15 residues. CDR3 in amino acids: CASSLNGGAGSPLHF. The CDR3 DNA reads TGTGCCAGCAGCTTGAATGGGGGCGCGGGCTCACCCCTCCACTTT.

This clone was seen only once. The chain has TRBV15 and TRBJ2-2; TRBD1 aligns across 7 bases. The length of the CDR3 is 19 residues. The V and J ends lost 5 bases and 5 bases, in that order; junction bases with no gene match: 20. Germline CDR1 reads LNHNV; CDR2 reads YYDKDF (reference sequence). CDR3 sequence: CATSSLKWGTEGTTGELFF. DNA of the CDR3: TGTGCCACCAGCTCTCTAAAATGGGGGACAGAAGGAACAACCGGGGAGCTGTTTTTT.

Turning to this clone: Mismatch with germline at one junction end may stem from a read error. The V and J genes are TRBV6-6 and TRBJ2-4; the match to TRBD1 covers 7 bases. The CDR3 has 14 residues. Germline V gene data show CDR1 as MNHNY and CDR2 as SVGAGI (reference sequence). CDR3 coding DNA: TGTGCCAGCAGCTCCGGGACAGCCATAAACATTCAGTACTTC. It encodes CASSSGTAINIQYF.

The chain combines TRBV7-2 with TRBJ2-2; weak D call: TRBD1 (5 bases). This CDR3 has 15 amino acids. In germline, CDR1 is SGHTA, CDR2 FQGNSA. Trimming removed 2 bases at V and 2 bases at J, with 9 bases between. Here the CDR3 DNA reads TGTGCCAGCAGCTTACTCAGGACAAACACCGGGGAGCTGTTTTTT. Translated: CASSLLRTNTGELFF.